This TCR beta chain stems from a study of shared clonotypes between healthy human individuals. Across the study: Per donor, three plates held CD4 naive cells, three held CD4 memory, two held CD8 naive and one held CD8 memory.

This clone showed up many times. Its antigen remains unknown. Overall study results and limits: Naive subsets generally exceeded memory subsets in estimated richness. Among donors, sharing of clonotypes was expected to be affected by sequencing depth. A few donors had roughly 5% of their naive CD4 clonotypes in common.

V lost 4 bases to trimming and J lost 3 bases, with 16 bases between them. The CDR3 totals 15 residues. Germline V gene lookup returns CDR1 MNHEY and CDR2 SVGAGI. The repertoire was sequenced with immunoSEQ multiplex PCR; TCRdb's copy has only in-frame clones and lacks some. The top ten clones hold about 1.4% of a sample with over a million clones, approximately 72% of them seen once. Sequenced input: memory CD4+ T cells sorted from blood. Subset indicated: CD45RA-negative fraction. V is TRBV6-5 and J is TRBJ2-7; a possible D gene is TRBD1 (6 bases). The TCR was taken from a man aged 18 to 30 in good health. DNA for the CDR3: TGTGCCAGCAGTTCAGGGGAAAACAGGGACTACGAGCAGTACTTC. This gives the protein CASSSGENRDYEQYF.